Following are 23 T cell receptor beta chains from one sample sequenced in a study of blood T cell repertoires in COVID-19. Repertoires were generated with immunoSEQ multiplex PCR, while TCRdb's copy carries only in-frame clones and drops some. This sample carries around 250,000 clones, around 93% of them seen once, and the ten largest clones take roughly 1.2%. Sequencing was performed on PBMCs or T cells enriched from blood (not recorded which). The receptors come from a human donor in a cohort exposed to, infected with or recovered from COVID-19 (not recorded which). The donor label of this sample is uncertain.

Concerning this clone: Other DNA sequences in the same sample also yield this CDR3. The rearrangement joins TRBV4-1 to TRBJ2-7; TRBD2 is a possible D gene (7 bases). Trimming left V 1 base short and J 3 bases short, with 10 bases between. CDR3 size: 14 residues. Germline V gives CDR1 MGHRA, CDR2 YSYEKL. CDR3 sequence (DNA): TGCGCCAGCAGCCAAGGGGGAGGGGGCTACGAGCAGTACTTC. Residues: CASSQGGGGYEQYF.

The chain combines TRBV18 with TRBJ1-1, with D uncertain. The CDR3 is made up of 12 amino acids. The V and J ends lost 5 bases and 6 bases respectively, with 10 bases between them. CDR1 is KGHSH, CDR2 LQKENI, per germline. The CDR3 DNA reads TGTGCCAGCTCAGCGGGATCTCCTGAAGCTTTCTTT. Protein: CASSAGSPEAFF.

The chain carries TRBV27 and TRBJ1-1; no definite D call. The germline V gene encodes CDR1 MNHEY and CDR2 SMNVEV (reference sequence). CDR3 length: 14 amino acids. Deletions cut 7 bases from V and 0 bases from J, with 12 bases between. The DNA of the CDR3 is TGTGCCAGCACCCCGGGGTACATGAACACTGAAGCTTTCTTT. Translating gives CASTPGYMNTEAFF.

This chain links TRBV9 with TRBJ1-2; D unclear. V was clipped by 1 base and J by 1 base, with 5 bases between them. Germline values: CDR1 SGDLS, CDR2 YYNGEE. The CDR3 contains 13 residues. The CDR3 spells CASSVTGNYGYTF. CDR3 sequence (DNA): TGTGCCAGCAGCGTAACGGGTAACTATGGCTACACCTTC.

The rearrangement links TRBV29-1 to TRBJ2-3, with 7 bases aligning to TRBD2. The V and J ends lost 4 bases and 6 bases, in that order; junction bases with no gene match: 13. This CDR3 has 15 amino acids. CDR1 is SQVTM, CDR2 ANQGSEA, per germline. In DNA, the CDR3 is TGCAGCGTTGGGCCTCCGACTAGCCTCGGTGATACGCAGTATTTT. Its protein is CSVGPPTSLGDTQYF.

V and J are TRBV5-1 and TRBJ2-6, with D maybe TRBD2 (6 bases). Between the trimmed V and J ends, which lost 0 bases and 0 bases, there was a span of 13 bases. The CDR3 consists of 18 residues. Germline V CDR1 and CDR2: SGHRS, YFSETQ. CDR3 region: CASSLAGTRNSGANVLTF. The CDR3 nucleotides read TGCGCCAGCAGCTTGGCCGGGACTCGCAACTCTGGGGCCAACGTCCTGACTTTC. The whole variable domain, remainder taken from reference TRBV5-1 and TRBJ2-6, is KAGVTQTPRYLIKTRGQQVTLSCSPISGHRSVSWYQQTPGQGLQFLFEYFSETQRNKGNFPGRFSGRQFSNSRSEMNVSTLELGDSALYLCASSLAGTRNSGANVLTFGAGSRLTVL.

V is TRBV27 and J is TRBJ2-3; 9 positions agree with TRBD1. The CDR3 has 14 residues. Looked up from germline, CDR1 is MNHEY and CDR2 is SMNVEV (reference sequence). V dropped 6 bases and J dropped 4; count of bases not matched to a gene: 5. CDR3 amino acids: CASSRDRVSDTQYF. The DNA of the CDR3 is TGTGCCAGCAGCCGGGACAGGGTCTCAGATACGCAGTATTTT.

The J gene is TRBJ1-1, the V gene TRBV4-1, with a possible D match to TRBD1 (6 bases). Trimming left V 1 base short and J 1 base short, with 7 bases between. The CDR3 totals 14 residues. CDR1 and CDR2 (germline): MGHRA, YSYEKL. CDR3 residues: CASSQVGGNTEAFF. CDR3 bases: TGCGCCAGCAGCCAAGTAGGGGGGAACACTGAAGCTTTCTTT.

Only a few counts were recorded for this clone. The CDR3 region is CASSYSYSQETQYF. DNA of the CDR3: TGTGCCAGCAGTTACTCGTACAGCCAAGAGACCCAGTACTTC. This chain uses TRBV6-5 with TRBJ2-5; D gene unclear. This CDR3 has 14 amino acids. Germline CDR1 reads MNHEY; CDR2 reads SVGAGI. The germline V and J ends were trimmed by 0 bases and 1 base, with 6 bases remaining between them.

This sequence joins TRBV24-1 and TRBJ2-5, with 8 nucleotides matching TRBD1. CDR1 KGHDR and CDR2 SFDVKD come from the germline V gene. The CDR3 is made up of 14 amino acids. V was clipped by 5 bases and J by 4 bases; unmatched bases: 5. CDR3 region: CATSVQGAVETQYF. In DNA, the CDR3 is TGTGCCACCAGTGTGCAGGGGGCGGTAGAGACCCAGTACTTC.

CDR3 coding DNA: TGTGCCTGGAGTGGGGGACACACAGATACGCAGTATTTT. This sequence encodes CAWSGGHTDTQYF. V gene TRBV30 combines with J gene TRBJ2-3, with D perhaps matching TRBD1 (6 bases). Trimming removed 1 base from V and 2 bases from J, with 7 bases in between. The CDR3 runs to 13 residues. Germline V lookup: CDR1 GTSNPN, CDR2 SVGIG (reference sequence). Together with reference TRBV30 and TRBJ2-3, the CDR3 gives the full variable domain: SQTIHQWPATLVQPVGSPLSLECTVEGTSNPNLYWYRQAAGRGLQLLFYSVGIGQISSEVPQNLSASRPQDRQFILSSKKLLLSDSGFYLCAWSGGHTDTQYFGPGTRLTVL.

This chain joins TRBV10-2 and TRBJ1-6; tentative D call: TRBD1 (6 bases). The CDR3 contains 14 residues. V was pared by 4 bases and J by 8 bases, with 12 bases between. In germline, CDR1 is WSHSY, CDR2 SAAADI. CDR3 residues: CASSAEGGDSPLHF. The CDR3, as DNA: TGCGCCAGCAGTGCCGAAGGGGGGGATTCACCCCTCCACTTT.

The chain combines TRBV19 with TRBJ2-3, with D perhaps matching TRBD2 (6 bases). Germline CDR1 reads LNHDA; CDR2 reads SQIVND (reference sequence). V shed 0 bases and J shed 10 bases, with 14 bases lying between them. This CDR3 has 14 amino acids. The CDR3 here is CASSIEAGGKPQYF. In nucleotides, the CDR3 is TGTGCCAGTAGTATAGAGGCCGGAGGGAAGCCGCAGTATTTT.

CDR3 DNA sequence: TGCAGCGTTGGGTTACAGGGGAGAAACACCATATATTTT. Translated, it gives CSVGLQGRNTIYF. The chain employs TRBV29-1 and TRBJ1-3, with TRBD1 identical over 7 bases. Trimming removed 4 bases from V and 5 bases from J; junction bases left unmatched: 5. The CDR3 spans 13 residues. Germline V gene sequence: CDR1 SQVTM, CDR2 ANQGSEA.

The chain carries TRBV25-1 and TRBJ1-6; 8 bases are a match to TRBD1. The trim removed 5 bases at V and 6 bases at J, leaving 9 bases unmatched. This CDR3 contains 16 residues. The germline V gene has CDR1 MGHDK and CDR2 SYGVNS. CDR3 loop: CASSPRDRGFNSPLHF. CDR3 DNA sequence: TGTGCCAGCAGTCCGCGAGACAGGGGATTTAATTCACCCCTCCACTTT. Full variable domain (remainder filled in from reference TRBV25-1 and TRBJ1-6): EADIYQTPRYLVIGTGKKITLECSQTMGHDKMYWYQQDPGMELHLIHYSYGVNSTEKGDLSSESTVSRIRTEHFPLTLESARPSHTSQYLCASSPRDRGFNSPLHFGNGTRLTVT.

The V call is TRBV5-1, the J call TRBJ1-2; D possibly corresponds to TRBD1 (5 bases). Germline CDR1 and CDR2: SGHRS and YFSETQ. The germline V and J ends were trimmed by 0 bases and 8 bases, with 23 bases remaining between them. The CDR3 loop spans 17 amino acids. For the CDR3, the DNA is TGCGCCAGCAGCTTGGATATCCCAGGGAGGGAGTTAGAGGGCTACACCTTC. Its protein is CASSLDIPGRELEGYTF.

This clone came up once. The V and J genes are TRBV7-2 and TRBJ2-7, with 8 nucleotides matching TRBD2. Germline V gene data show CDR1 as SGHTA and CDR2 as FQGNSA. V was clipped by 3 bases and J by 3 bases; unmatched bases: 7. The CDR3 has 15 amino acids. The CDR3 region has the DNA TGTGCCAGCAGCTTCCGGGGGGGCGGCATCTACGAGCAGTACTTC. It encodes CASSFRGGGIYEQYF.

A few counts support this clone. Distinct nucleotide sequences in the sample also encode this CDR3. The gene calls are TRBV6-1 and TRBJ1-2; perhaps TRBD1 as D (6 bases). The CDR3 is 13 residues long. Germline V gene lookup returns CDR1 MNHNS and CDR2 SASEGT. V was trimmed by 3 bases and J by 5 bases, leaving 10 bases between them. CDR3 sequence reads: CASSEDRNYGYTF. DNA of the CDR3: TGTGCCAGCAGTGAGGACAGAAATTATGGCTACACCTTC.

The chain carries TRBV10-3 and TRBJ1-2; D remains ambiguous. Germline CDR1 is ENHRY and CDR2 is SYGVKD. The CDR3 is 18 amino acids. Trimming took 0 bases from V and 5 from J, leaving 22 bases between them. The CDR3 loop reads CAISESTQNTYLRYGYTF. In DNA, the CDR3 is TGTGCCATCAGTGAGTCGACGCAGAACACGTACCTGAGGTATGGCTACACCTTC.

J is TRBJ2-1 and V is TRBV27; D possibly corresponds to TRBD2 (5 bases). CDR1 and CDR2 (germline): MNHEY, SMNVEV (reference sequence). This CDR3 has 15 residues. V was shortened by 4 bases and J by 0 bases, with 10 bases between the two germline ends. The CDR3 nucleotides read TGTGCCAGCAGTTCAAACGGAGGCTCCTACAATGAGCAGTTCTTC. Translation: CASSSNGGSYNEQFF.

This sequence joins TRBV20-1 and TRBJ1-2, with TRBD1 as a possible D gene (5 bases). Germline-derived CDR1 and CDR2 are DFQATT and SNEGSKA (reference sequence). Trimming stripped 5 bases from V and 2 bases from J, with 6 bases between. The CDR3 consists of 11 residues. The CDR3 region is CSARQNYGYTF. For the CDR3, the DNA is TGCAGTGCTCGACAGAACTATGGCTACACCTTC.

The chain couples TRBV30 to TRBJ2-7; 7 bases align to TRBD1. The CDR3 is 12 residues long. V gave up 5 bases and J gave up 0 bases; unmatched junction bases: 1. CDR1 GTSNPN and CDR2 SVGIG come from the germline V gene (reference sequence). The CDR3 loop is CAWAGGSYEQYF. The CDR3 nucleotides read TGTGCCTGGGCAGGGGGCTCCTACGAGCAGTACTTC.

The chain combines TRBV4-1 with TRBJ2-1; TRBD2 is a possible D gene (5 bases). V shed 0 bases and J shed 4 bases, with 13 bases lying between them. CDR3 length equals 16 residues. Germline V CDR1 and CDR2: MGHRA, YSYEKL. The CDR3 sequence: CASSQDDGLVYNEQFF. CDR3 sequence (DNA): TGCGCCAGCAGCCAAGACGACGGACTCGTATACAATGAGCAGTTCTTC.